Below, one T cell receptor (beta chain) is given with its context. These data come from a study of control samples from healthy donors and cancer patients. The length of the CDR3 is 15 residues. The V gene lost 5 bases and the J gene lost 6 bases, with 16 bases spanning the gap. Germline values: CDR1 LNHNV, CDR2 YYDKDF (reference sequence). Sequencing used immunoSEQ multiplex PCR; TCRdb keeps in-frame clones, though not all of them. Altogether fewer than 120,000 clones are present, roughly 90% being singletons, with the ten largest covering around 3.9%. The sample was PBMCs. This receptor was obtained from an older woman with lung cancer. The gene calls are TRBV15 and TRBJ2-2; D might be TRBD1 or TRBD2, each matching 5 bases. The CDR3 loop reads CATSRGGSSAGELFF. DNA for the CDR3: TGTGCCACCAGCCGGGGCGGTAGCTCGGCCGGGGAGCTGTTTTTT.